The 16 T cell receptor beta chains listed next were all sequenced from one sample in a study of cytomegalovirus exposure and HLA in healthy donors. 13 Jbeta primers and 60 Vbeta primers were used for the PCR. Repertoires were generated with immunoSEQ multiplex PCR, while TCRdb's copy carries only in-frame clones and drops some. The data show 150,000 to 200,000 clones, around three quarters seen once. The sequencing sample was made of PBMCs. The receptor source for this set is a woman aged 40 to 50 in good health and CMV-seronegative.

V and J are TRBV7-3 and TRBJ1-5; a possible D gene is TRBD1 (6 bases). The CDR3 length is 13 residues. Germline CDR1 SGHTA, CDR2 FQGTGA. V dropped 5 bases and J dropped 4 bases, with 9 bases sitting between them. CDR3 region: CASSLDRNQPQHF. The CDR3 bases are TGTGCCAGCAGCCTGGACAGAAATCAGCCCCAGCATTTT.

V usage is TRBV11-3 and J usage is TRBJ1-4; D gene ambiguous. Trimming removed 0 bases from V and 0 bases from J, with 5 bases in between. This CDR3 spans 15 amino acids. CDR1 and CDR2 (germline): SGHNT, YENEEA. DNA for the CDR3: TGTGCCAGCAGCTTAGAATCTGCAACTAATGAAAAACTGTTTTTT. Amino acids: CASSLESATNEKLFF.

The chain employs TRBV14 and TRBJ2-7; no clear D gene. This CDR3 region has 13 residues. V was trimmed by 7 bases and J by 4 bases, leaving 14 bases between them. Germline assignment: CDR1 SGHDN and CDR2 FVKESK. Here the CDR3 DNA reads TGTGCCAGCACCTCGACATATGATTACGAGCAGTACTTC. This encodes CASTSTYDYEQYF.

The chain uses TRBV6-5 and TRBJ2-7; the match to TRBD2 covers 7 bases. The CDR3 contains 14 residues. In germline, CDR1 is MNHEY, CDR2 SVGAGI. Germline trimming cut 2 bases from V and 0 bases from J; bases unmatched to any gene: 1. CDR3 protein: CASSYGGGSYEQYF. The CDR3 bases are TGTGCCAGCAGTTACGGGGGGGGCTCCTACGAGCAGTACTTC.

The chain employs TRBV5-1 and TRBJ2-5; 9 bases agree with TRBD2. The length of the CDR3 is 15 residues. The germline V gene encodes CDR1 SGHRS and CDR2 YFSETQ. J gave up 2 bases and V 3 bases, and 5 bases lay outside the gene matches. The CDR3 reads CASSYLAGPQETQYF. The CDR3 bases are TGCGCCAGCAGCTACCTAGCGGGGCCTCAAGAGACCCAGTACTTC.

The gene calls are TRBV29-1 and TRBJ1-5; tentative D call: TRBD1 (5 bases). The CDR3 spans 13 residues. V was trimmed by 4 bases and J by 3 bases, leaving 10 bases between them. The germline V gene has CDR1 SQVTM and CDR2 ANQGSEA. In nucleotides, the CDR3 is TGCAGCGTTGGTCGGGGGGACAATCAGCCCCAGCATTTT. Its protein product is CSVGRGDNQPQHF.

This clone was counted only a few times. The V and J genes are TRBV7-2 and TRBJ2-5; D possibly corresponds to TRBD1 (6 bases). The CDR3 totals 15 residues. The germline V and J ends were trimmed by 1 base and 5 bases, with 14 bases remaining between them. CDR1 and CDR2 from the germline V gene are SGHTA and FQGNSA. The CDR3 loop reads CASSLVGGEAETQYF. The DNA for the CDR3 is TGTGCCAGCAGCTTAGTAGGGGGAGAGGCGGAGACCCAGTACTTC.

The J gene is TRBJ2-4, the V gene TRBV19; maybe TRBD2 (6 bases). The ends were cut back, 5 bases at V and 0 bases at J, with 8 bases in the middle. CDR1 LNHDA and CDR2 SQIVND come from the germline V gene (reference sequence). The CDR3 is 14 residues long. The CDR3 is CASSAAGAKNIQYF. The CDR3 nucleotides read TGTGCCAGTAGTGCAGCGGGAGCCAAAAACATTCAGTACTTC.

The chain is built from TRBV7-9 and TRBJ1-1, with TRBD1 matching over 8 bases. The CDR3 length is 16 residues. Looked up from germline, CDR1 is SEHNR and CDR2 is FQNEAQ (reference sequence). J lost 0 bases, V lost 5 bases, and 8 bases had no gene match. The CDR3 protein is CASSRGQGLMNTEAFF. The CDR3, as DNA: TGTGCCAGCAGCAGAGGACAGGGTCTCATGAACACTGAAGCTTTCTTT.

The chain employs TRBV11-2 and TRBJ2-1; 13 bases are shared with TRBD2. This CDR3 comprises 14 residues. V shed 8 bases, J shed 5 bases, and the junction held 3 bases outside the gene matches. The germline gives CDR1 SGHAT, CDR2 FQNNGV. CDR3 protein: CASPGLAGNNEQFF. CDR3 nucleotides: TGTGCCAGCCCGGGACTAGCGGGGAACAATGAGCAGTTCTTC.

Remarks on this clone: The germline gene is not matched at one end of the junction; a read error may be the cause. The chain recombines TRBV7-7 with TRBJ2-1; 10 bases are a match to TRBD2. The CDR3 loop spans 15 amino acids. Germline V gives CDR1 SSHAT, CDR2 FNYEAQ (reference sequence). The CDR3 nucleotides read TGTGCTAGCAGCTCGGGACTAGCGACCTACAATGAGCAGTTCTTC. Protein product: CASSSGLATYNEQFF. The variable domain in full, completed from reference TRBV7-7 and TRBJ2-1, reads GAGVSQSPRYKVTKRGQDVTLRCDPISSHATLYWYQQALGQGPEFLTYFNYEAQPDKSGLPSDRFSAERPEGSISTLTIQRTEQRDSAMYRCASSSGLATYNEQFFGPGTRLTVL.

V is TRBV6-6 and J is TRBJ1-2; D not certain. Per germline, CDR1 MNHNY and CDR2 SVGAGI (reference sequence). V was cut by 5 bases and J by 4 bases, with 14 bases left in between. CDR3 length equals 14 residues. The CDR3 nucleotides read TGTGCCAGCAGTCCCAACGGGGAGGCCTATGGCTACACCTTC. Its protein product is CASSPNGEAYGYTF.

V is TRBV6-1 and J is TRBJ1-5; the D is unclear. The CDR3 spans 14 residues. CDR1 and CDR2 from the germline V gene are MNHNS and SASEGT. V was clipped by 7 bases and J by 0 bases, with 10 bases between them. The DNA of the CDR3 is TGTGCCAGCACCATCGGGGATAGCAATCAGCCCCAGCATTTT. Translated: CASTIGDSNQPQHF.

V gene TRBV7-9 combines with J gene TRBJ2-1; TRBD2 might be the D (5 bases). This CDR3 is built from 14 residues. Germline values: CDR1 SEHNR, CDR2 FQNEAQ (reference sequence). Trimming left V 5 bases short and J 4 bases short, with 12 bases between. This CDR3 is CASSPGNMYNEQFF. As DNA, the CDR3 is TGTGCCAGCAGCCCCGGGAACATGTACAATGAGCAGTTCTTC.

Details on this clone: Other DNA sequences in this specimen translate into the identical CDR3. For the CDR3, the DNA is TGTGCCTGGAGGCGTAGCGACCACACCTACGAGCAGTACTTC. It specifies CAWRRSDHTYEQYF. The rearrangement uses TRBV30 and TRBJ2-7, with D possibly matching TRBD2 (5 bases). The ends were cut back, 3 bases at V and 2 bases at J, with 14 bases in the middle. CDR3 length equals 14 residues. Looked up from germline, CDR1 is GTSNPN and CDR2 is SVGIG (reference sequence).

The rearrangement links TRBV7-8 to TRBJ1-1, with TRBD1 as a possible D gene (6 bases). With 5 bases removed from V and 0 bases from J, the gap between germline ends came to 16 bases. Germline CDR1 reads SGHVS; CDR2 reads FQNEAQ. The CDR3 has 16 amino acids. The CDR3 region is CASSRRGSEMNTEAFF. CDR3 DNA sequence: TGTGCCAGCAGCCGAAGGGGGAGCGAAATGAACACTGAAGCTTTCTTT.